This TCR beta chain emerged from a study of blood T cells in healthy people across ages. Study-level results: Possibly, changes in expanded clonotypes were confounded because donor CMV status was unknown. Roughly linearly, TCR beta diversity per million T cells fell as age increased. There were more naive CD4+ cells and higher diversity in long-lived donors than in aged donors.

Caucasian, healthy and from Russia, the donors were aged between about 6 and 90. This clonotype was seen only a few times. As yet, its antigen is unknown. In germline, CDR1 is MNHNS, CDR2 SASEGT. The junction had 8 bases not matched to a gene; V was cut back by 2 bases and J by 7 bases. The CDR3 spans 15 residues. Using a J-beta primer mix together with a sample-barcoded 5' primer, a second PCR was run for about 6 to 12 cycles. TCRdb independently ran MiXCR on the 5' RACE reads; one entry per CDR3 protein. The sample shows 1.5 million to 2 million distinct CDR3 sequences, 25% to 30% of them seen only once.

The receptor's source is a woman in her thirties in good health. The J gene is TRBJ2-7, the V gene TRBV6-1, with 10 bases matching TRBD1. The sample was blood. The CDR3 loop is CASSEKGQGTREQYF. DNA for the CDR3: TGTGCCAGCAGTGAAAAGGGACAGGGGACGAGGGAGCAGTACTTC.